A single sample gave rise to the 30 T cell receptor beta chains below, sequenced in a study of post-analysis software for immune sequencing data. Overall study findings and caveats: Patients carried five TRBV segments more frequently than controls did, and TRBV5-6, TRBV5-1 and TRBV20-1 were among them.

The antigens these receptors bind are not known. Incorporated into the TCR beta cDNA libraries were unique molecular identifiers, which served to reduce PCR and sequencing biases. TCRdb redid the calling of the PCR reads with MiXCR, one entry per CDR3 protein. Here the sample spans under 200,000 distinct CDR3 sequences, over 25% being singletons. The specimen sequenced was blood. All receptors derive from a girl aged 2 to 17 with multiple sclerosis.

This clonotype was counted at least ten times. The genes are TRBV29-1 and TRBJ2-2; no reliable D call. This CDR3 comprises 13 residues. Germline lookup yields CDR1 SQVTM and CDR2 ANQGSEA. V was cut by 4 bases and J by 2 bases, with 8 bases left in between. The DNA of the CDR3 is TGCAGCGTTGGAAGGGTTAACACCGGGGAGCTGTTTTTT. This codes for CSVGRVNTGELFF.

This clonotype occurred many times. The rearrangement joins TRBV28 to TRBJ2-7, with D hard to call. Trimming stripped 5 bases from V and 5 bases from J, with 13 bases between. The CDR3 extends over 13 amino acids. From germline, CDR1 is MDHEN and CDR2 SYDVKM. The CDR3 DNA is TGTGCCAGCAGTCCTCCCTATATCCACGAGCAGTACTTC. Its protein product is CASSPPYIHEQYF.

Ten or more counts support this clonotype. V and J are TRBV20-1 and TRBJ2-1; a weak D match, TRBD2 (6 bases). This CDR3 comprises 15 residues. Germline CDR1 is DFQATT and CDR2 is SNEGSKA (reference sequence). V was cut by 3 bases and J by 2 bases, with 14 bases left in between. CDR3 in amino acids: CSASKPGVAYNEQFF. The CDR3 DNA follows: TGCAGTGCTAGTAAGCCGGGAGTGGCCTACAATGAGCAGTTCTTC.

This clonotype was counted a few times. The CDR3 DNA is TGTGCCAGCAGTCGCCGGAATAGCTATAACTATGGCTACACCTTC. It codes for CASSRRNSYNYGYTF. This rearrangement joins TRBV6-5 to TRBJ1-2, with D unclear. Germline V lookup: CDR1 MNHEY, CDR2 SVGAGI. The CDR3 has 15 amino acids. Trimming took 5 bases from V and 1 from J, leaving 14 bases between them.

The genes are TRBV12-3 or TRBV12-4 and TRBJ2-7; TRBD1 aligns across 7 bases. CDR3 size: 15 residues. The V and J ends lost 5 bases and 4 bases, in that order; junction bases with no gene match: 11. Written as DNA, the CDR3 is TGTGCCAGCAGTCCAACAGGGGCCCTCGGGTACGAGCAGTACTTC. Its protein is CASSPTGALGYEQYF.

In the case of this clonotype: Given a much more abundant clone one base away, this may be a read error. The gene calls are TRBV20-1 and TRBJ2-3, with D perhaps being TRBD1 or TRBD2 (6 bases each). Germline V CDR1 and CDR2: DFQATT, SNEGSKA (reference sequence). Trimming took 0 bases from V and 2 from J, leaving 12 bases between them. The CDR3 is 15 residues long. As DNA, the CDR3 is TGCAGTGCTAGAGATCGTAGGGGGGACACAGATACGCAGTATTTT. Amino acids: CSARDRRGDTDTQYF.

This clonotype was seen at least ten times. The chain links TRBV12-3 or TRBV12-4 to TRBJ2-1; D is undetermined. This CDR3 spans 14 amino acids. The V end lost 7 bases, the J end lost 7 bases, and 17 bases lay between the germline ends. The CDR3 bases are TGTGCCAGCACTTCATCCGGTACTCGGAATGAGCAGTTCTTC. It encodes CASTSSGTRNEQFF.

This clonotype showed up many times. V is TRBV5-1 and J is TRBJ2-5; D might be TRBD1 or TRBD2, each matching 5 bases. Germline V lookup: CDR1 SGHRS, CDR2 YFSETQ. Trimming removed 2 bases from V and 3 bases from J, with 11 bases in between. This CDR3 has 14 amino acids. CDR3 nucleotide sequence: TGCGCCAGCAGCTTCGGGACGGACAAAGAGACCCAGTACTTC. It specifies CASSFGTDKETQYF.

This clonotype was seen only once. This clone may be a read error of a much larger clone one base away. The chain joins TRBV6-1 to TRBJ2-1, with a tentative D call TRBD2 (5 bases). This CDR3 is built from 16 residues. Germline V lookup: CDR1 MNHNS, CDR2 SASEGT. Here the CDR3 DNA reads TGTGCCAGCACCGTTGATGGGAGTACGGCCTACAATGAGCGGTTCTTC. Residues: CASTVDGSTAYNERFF.

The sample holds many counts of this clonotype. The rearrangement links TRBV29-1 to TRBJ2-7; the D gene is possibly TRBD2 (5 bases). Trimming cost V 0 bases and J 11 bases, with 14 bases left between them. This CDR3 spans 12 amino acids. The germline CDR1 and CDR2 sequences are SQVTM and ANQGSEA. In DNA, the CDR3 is TGCAGCGTTGAAGACTCTGTACTAGATGAGTACTTC. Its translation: CSVEDSVLDEYF.

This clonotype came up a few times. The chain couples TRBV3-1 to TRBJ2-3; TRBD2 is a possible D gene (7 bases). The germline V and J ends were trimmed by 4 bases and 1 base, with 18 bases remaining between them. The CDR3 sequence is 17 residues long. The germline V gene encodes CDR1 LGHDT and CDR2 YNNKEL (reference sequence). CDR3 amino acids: CASSLGWGGRRTDTQYF. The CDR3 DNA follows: TGTGCCAGCAGCCTCGGATGGGGGGGCCGGCGCACAGATACGCAGTATTTT.

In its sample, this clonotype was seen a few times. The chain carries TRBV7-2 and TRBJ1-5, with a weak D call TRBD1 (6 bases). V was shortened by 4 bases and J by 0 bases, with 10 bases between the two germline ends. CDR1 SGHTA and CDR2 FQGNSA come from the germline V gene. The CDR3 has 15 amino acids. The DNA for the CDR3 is TGTGCCAGCAGCTATACAGGGTATAGCAATCAGCCCCAGCATTTT. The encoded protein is CASSYTGYSNQPQHF.

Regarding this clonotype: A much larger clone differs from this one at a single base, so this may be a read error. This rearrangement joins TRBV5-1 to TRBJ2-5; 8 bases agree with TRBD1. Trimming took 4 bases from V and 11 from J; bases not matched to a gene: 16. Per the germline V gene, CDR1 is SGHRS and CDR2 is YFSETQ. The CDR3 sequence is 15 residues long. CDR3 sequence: CASSADRVSSAEQYF. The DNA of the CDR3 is TGCGCCAGCAGCGCGGACAGGGTGAGCTCTGCTGAGCAGTACTTC.

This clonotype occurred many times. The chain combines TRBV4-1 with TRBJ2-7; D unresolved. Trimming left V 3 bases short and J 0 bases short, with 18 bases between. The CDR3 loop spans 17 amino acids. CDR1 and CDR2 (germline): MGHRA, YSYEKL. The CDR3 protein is CASSHPRSTESSYEQYF. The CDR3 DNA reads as TGCGCCAGCAGCCACCCGCGGAGCACGGAGAGCTCCTACGAGCAGTACTTC.

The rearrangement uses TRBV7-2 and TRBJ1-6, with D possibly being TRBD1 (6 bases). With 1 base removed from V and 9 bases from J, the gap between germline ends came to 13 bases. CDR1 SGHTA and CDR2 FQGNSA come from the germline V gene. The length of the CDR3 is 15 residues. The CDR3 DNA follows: TGTGCCAGCAGCTTAGTTACAGGGCAGACTTCACCCCTCCACTTT. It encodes CASSLVTGQTSPLHF.

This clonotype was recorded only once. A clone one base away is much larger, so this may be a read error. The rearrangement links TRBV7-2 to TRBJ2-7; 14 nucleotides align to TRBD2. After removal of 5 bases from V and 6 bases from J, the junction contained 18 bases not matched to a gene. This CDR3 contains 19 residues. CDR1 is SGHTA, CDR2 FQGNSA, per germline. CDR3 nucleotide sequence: TGTGCCAGCAGCAAGGAGGGACTAGCGGGAGCGCGGTTAACCTGCGAGCAGTACTTC. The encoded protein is CASSKEGLAGARLTCEQYF.

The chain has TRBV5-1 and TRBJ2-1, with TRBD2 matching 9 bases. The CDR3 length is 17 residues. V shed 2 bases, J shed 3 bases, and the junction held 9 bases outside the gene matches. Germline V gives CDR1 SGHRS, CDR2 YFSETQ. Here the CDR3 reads CASSLSVRGGIYNEQFF. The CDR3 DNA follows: TGCGCCAGCAGCTTAAGCGTGCGGGGGGGCATCTACAATGAGCAGTTCTTC.

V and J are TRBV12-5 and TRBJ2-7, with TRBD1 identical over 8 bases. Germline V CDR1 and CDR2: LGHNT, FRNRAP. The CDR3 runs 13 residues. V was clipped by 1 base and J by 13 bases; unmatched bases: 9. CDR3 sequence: CASGLDAGTGPYF. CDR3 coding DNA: TGTGCTAGTGGTTTGGACGCCGGGACAGGCCCCTACTTC.

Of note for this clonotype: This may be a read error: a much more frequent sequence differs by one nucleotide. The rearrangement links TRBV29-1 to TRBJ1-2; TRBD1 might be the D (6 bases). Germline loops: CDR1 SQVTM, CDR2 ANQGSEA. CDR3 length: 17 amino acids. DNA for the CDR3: TGCAGCGTTGTGCCCCAGGGGTCGGCTCAGAACTCCTATGGCCACACCTTC. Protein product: CSVVPQGSAQNSYGHTF.

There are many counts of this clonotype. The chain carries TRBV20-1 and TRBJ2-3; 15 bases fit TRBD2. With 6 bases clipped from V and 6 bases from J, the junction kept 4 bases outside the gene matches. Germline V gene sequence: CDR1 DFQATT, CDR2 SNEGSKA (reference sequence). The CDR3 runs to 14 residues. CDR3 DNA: TGCAGTGCAAGGACTAGCGGGAGGGCGGATACGCAGTATTTT. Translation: CSARTSGRADTQYF.

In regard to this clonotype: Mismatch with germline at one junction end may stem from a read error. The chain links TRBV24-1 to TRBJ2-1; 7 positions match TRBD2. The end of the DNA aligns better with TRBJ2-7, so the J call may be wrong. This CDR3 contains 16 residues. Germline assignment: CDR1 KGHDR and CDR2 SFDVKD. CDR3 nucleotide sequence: TGCGCCACCAGTGATCCAGGCGCGGGAGCACCTCATGAGCAGTACTTC. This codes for CATSDPGAGAPHEQYF.

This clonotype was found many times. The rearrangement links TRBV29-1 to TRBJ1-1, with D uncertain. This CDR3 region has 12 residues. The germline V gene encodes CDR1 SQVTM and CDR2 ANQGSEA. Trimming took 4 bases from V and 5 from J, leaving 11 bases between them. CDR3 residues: CSVVSSDTEAFF. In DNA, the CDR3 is TGCAGCGTTGTTTCCAGTGATACTGAAGCTTTCTTT.

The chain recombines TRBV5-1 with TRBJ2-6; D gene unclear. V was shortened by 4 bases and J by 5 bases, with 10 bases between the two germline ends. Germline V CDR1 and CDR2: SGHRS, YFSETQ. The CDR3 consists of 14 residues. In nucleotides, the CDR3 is TGCGCCAGCAGCCCTGACATGTGGGCCAACGTCCTGACTTTC. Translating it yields CASSPDMWANVLTF.

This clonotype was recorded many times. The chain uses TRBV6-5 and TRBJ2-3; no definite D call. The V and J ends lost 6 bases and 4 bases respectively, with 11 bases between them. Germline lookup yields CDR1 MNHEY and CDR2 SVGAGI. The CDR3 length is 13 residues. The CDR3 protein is CASSLSLADTQYF. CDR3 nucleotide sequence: TGTGCCAGCAGCCTATCCTTAGCAGATACGCAGTATTTT.

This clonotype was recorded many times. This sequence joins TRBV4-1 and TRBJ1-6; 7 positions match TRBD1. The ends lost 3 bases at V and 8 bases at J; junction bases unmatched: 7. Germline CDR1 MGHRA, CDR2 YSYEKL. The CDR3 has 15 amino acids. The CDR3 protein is CASSQRAQGDSPLHF. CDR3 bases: TGCGCCAGCAGCCAGAGGGCCCAGGGGGATTCACCCCTCCACTTT.

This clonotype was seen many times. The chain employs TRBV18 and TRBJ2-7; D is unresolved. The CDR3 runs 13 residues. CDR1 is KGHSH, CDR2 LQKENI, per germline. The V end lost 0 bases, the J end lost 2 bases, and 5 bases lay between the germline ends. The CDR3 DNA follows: TGTGCCAGCTCACCACCGGGGACCTACGAGCAGTACTTC. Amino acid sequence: CASSPPGTYEQYF.

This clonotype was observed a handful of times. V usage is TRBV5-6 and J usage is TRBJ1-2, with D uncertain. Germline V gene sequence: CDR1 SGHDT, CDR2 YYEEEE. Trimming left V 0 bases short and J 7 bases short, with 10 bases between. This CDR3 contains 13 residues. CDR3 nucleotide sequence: TGTGCCAGCAGCTTGGGGGCAGGAGCTGGCTACACCTTC. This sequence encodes CASSLGAGAGYTF.

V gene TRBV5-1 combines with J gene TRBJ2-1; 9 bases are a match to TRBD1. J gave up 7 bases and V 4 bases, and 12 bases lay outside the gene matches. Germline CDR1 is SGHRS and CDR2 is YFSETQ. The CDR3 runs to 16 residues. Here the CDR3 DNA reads TGCGCCAGCAGCCTTACCGGGACAGGGAGGGCGAATGAGCAGTTCTTC. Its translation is CASSLTGTGRANEQFF.

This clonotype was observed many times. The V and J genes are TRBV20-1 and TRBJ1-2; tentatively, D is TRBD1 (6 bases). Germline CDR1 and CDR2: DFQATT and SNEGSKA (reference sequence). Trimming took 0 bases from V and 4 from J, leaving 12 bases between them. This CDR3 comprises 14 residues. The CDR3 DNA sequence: TGCAGTGCTAGAGATCCGGGGGCTAGCTATGGCTACACCTTC. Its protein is CSARDPGASYGYTF.

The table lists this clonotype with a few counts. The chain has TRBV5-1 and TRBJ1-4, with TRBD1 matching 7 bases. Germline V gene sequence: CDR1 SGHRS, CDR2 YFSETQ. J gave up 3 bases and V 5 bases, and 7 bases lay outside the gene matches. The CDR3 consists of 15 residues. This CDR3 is CASRRGRTANEKLFF. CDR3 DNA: TGCGCCAGCAGAAGGGGGCGCACAGCTAATGAAAAACTGTTTTTT.